This TCR beta chain was sequenced during a study of T cells after posttransplantation cyclophosphamide listed by TCRdb under 2016. Turning to the overall study: Using TRB sequencing, the study followed how the T cell repertoire rebuilt after myeloablative bone marrow transplantation with posttransplantation cyclophosphamide given as GVHD prophylaxis. Up to 3 additional blood samples from 2 to 5.2 years after transplant were also TRB-sequenced in 3 patients, as was pretransplant blood from 4 patients. Blood from every one of the roughly 30 PTCy patients who had 1-year posttransplant specimens underwent TRB sequencing. Public TRB sequences were searched against a database of over 3,600 sequences associated with responses to pathogens, tumor antigens, self-antigens and alloantigens. Samples from roughly 35 PTCy-treated patients, along with samples from 16 of their related bone marrow donors, underwent antigen receptor sequencing. TRA and TRB clonality were tightly correlated in about ten samples, so subsequent TCR analyses focused on TRB only.

Regarding this clone: It lacks a known antigen. Per-base qualities were not stored, and no clone one base away is much larger.

The CDR3 has 13 amino acids, counting the end cysteine and phenylalanine. The retained sequence is limited to the CDR3, 39 bases, with the frame set at the first base. V lost 6 bases and J lost 5 bases, and the count of bases not matched to a germline gene is 2. CDR1 is given as LNHDA and CDR2 as SQIVND, both from the germline V gene (reference sequence). Related bone marrow donors provided peripheral blood samples on the day of marrow donation. Mononuclear cells from peripheral blood and bone marrow were separated by Ficoll-Hypaque density centrifugation and then cryopreserved. TRB sequencing used genomic DNA with the immunoSEQ assay at survey resolution or the hsTCRB kit. From the authors' description of their analysis: The immunoSEQ software handled the initial read processing, while the LymphoSeq R package was used for the repertoire analyses. Clonality was computed as 1 minus normalized Shannon entropy, and a Gini coefficient was also calculated for each TRB dataset. To infer phenotypes in unsorted samples, TRB sequences from sorted subsets of the recipient or donor were mapped onto the unsorted samples of the same recipient. In its TCRdb copy, this immuneACCESS table keeps in-frame sequences only and misses some clones. Where compared with another copy, unresolved V genes explain less than half of these, and the others have no known cause. That table supplies the V and J calls and clone size; D and trimming were determined from the DNA. The sample contains 66,000 or so clones, just over 90% of them found a single time. The ten largest clones add up to roughly 2.9% of the sample.

The full study reports these points: At 1-2 months, donor-recipient similarity was low but rose over the first year, and the later blood repertoires were often dominated by donor CD8+ memory clones. Across roughly 40 patients, recipient CMV seropositivity and CMV reactivation were highly associated with TRB clonality; PTCy diversity was similar to CNI/methotrexate controls. The TRB repertoires of T cells infiltrating skin or GI tract showed only limited overlap with the TRB repertoires of T cells in blood.

Sequencing used PBMCs. Recombination connected TRBV19 to TRBJ1-5; TRBD1 fits 9 bases in the junction. The receptor comes from a woman aged 25 to 39 in good health and a related stem cell transplant donor. The CDR3 region has the sequence CASSRDRDQPQHF. Read as DNA, the sequence is TGTGCCAGTAGCCGGGACAGGGATCAGCCCCAGCATTTT.